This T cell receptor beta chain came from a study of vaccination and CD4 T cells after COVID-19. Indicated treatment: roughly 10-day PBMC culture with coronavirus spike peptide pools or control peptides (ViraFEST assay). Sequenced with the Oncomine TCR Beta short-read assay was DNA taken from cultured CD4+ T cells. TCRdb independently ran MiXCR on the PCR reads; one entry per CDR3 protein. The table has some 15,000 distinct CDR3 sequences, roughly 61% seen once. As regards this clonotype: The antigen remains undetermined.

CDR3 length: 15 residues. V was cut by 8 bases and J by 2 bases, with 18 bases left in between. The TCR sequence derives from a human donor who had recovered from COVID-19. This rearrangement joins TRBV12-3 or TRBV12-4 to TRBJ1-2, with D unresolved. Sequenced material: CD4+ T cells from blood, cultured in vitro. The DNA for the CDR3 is TGTGCCAGCCCGCTCGGGCCCGGGCCCAACTATGGCTACACCTTC. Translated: CASPLGPGPNYGYTF.